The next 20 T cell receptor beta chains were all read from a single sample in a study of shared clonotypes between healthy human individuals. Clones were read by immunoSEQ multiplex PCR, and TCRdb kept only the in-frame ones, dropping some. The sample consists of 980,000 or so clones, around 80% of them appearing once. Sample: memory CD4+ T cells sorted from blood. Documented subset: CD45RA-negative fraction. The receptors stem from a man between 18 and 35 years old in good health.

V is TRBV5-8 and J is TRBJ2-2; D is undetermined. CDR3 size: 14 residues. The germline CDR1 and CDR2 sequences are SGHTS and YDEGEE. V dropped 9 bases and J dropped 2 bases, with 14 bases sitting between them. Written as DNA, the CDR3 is TGTGCCACCATGGCACCGATCAACACCGGGGAGCTGTTTTTT. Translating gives CATMAPINTGELFF.

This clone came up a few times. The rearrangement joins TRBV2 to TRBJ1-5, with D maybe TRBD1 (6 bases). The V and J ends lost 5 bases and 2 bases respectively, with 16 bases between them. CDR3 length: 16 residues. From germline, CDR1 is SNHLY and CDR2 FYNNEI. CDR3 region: CASSPTQGKGNQPQHF. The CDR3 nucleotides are TGTGCCAGCAGTCCTACACAGGGTAAGGGCAATCAGCCCCAGCATTTT.

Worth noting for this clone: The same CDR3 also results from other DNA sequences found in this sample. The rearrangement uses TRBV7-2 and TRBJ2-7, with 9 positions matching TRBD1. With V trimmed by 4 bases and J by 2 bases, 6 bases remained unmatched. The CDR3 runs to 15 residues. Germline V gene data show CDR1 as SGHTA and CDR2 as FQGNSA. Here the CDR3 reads CASSSSGTGPYEQYF. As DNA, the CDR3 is TGTGCCAGCAGCTCATCCGGGACAGGGCCCTACGAGCAGTACTTC.

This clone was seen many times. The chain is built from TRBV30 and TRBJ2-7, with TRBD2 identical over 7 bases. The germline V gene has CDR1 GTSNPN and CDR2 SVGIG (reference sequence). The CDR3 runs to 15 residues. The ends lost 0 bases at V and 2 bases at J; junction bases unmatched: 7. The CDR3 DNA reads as TGTGCCTGGAGTGTACCGGGGGGAGCCACCTACGAGCAGTACTTC. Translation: CAWSVPGGATYEQYF. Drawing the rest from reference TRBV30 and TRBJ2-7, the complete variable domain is SQTIHQWPATLVQPVGSPLSLECTVEGTSNPNLYWYRQAAGRGLQLLFYSVGIGQISSEVPQNLSASRPQDRQFILSSKKLLLSDSGFYLCAWSVPGGATYEQYFGPGTRLTVT.

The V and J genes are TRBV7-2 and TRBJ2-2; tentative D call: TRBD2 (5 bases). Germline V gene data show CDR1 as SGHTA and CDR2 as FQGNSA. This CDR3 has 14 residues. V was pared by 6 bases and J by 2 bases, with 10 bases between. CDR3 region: CASSWTFNTGELFF. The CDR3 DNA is TGTGCCAGCAGTTGGACTTTTAACACCGGGGAGCTGTTTTTT. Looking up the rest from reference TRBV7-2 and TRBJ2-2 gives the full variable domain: GAGVSQSPSNKVTEKGKDVELRCDPISGHTALYWYRQSLGQGLEFLIYFQGNSAPDKSGLPSDRFSAERTGGSVSTLTIQRTQQEDSAVYLCASSWTFNTGELFFGEGSRLTVL.

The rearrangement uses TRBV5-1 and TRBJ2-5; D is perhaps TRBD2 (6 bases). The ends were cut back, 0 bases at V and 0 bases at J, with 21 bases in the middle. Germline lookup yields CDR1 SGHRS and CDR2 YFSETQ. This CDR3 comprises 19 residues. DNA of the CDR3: TGCGCCAGCAGCTTGGCCGTGGTAGCGGTTCCCTCGTACCAAGAGACCCAGTACTTC. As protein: CASSLAVVAVPSYQETQYF.

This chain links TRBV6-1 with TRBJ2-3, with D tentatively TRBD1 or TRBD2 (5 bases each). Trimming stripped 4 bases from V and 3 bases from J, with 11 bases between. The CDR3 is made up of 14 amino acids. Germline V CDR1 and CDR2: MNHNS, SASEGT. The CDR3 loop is CASSGGYGTDTQYF. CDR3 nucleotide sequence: TGTGCCAGCAGTGGGGGGTATGGGACAGATACGCAGTATTTT.

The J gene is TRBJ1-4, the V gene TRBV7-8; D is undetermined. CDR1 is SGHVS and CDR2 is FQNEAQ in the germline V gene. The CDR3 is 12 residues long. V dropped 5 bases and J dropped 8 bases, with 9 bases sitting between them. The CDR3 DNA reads TGTGCCAGCAGCCTGGACGGAGAAAAACTGTTTTTT. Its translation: CASSLDGEKLFF.

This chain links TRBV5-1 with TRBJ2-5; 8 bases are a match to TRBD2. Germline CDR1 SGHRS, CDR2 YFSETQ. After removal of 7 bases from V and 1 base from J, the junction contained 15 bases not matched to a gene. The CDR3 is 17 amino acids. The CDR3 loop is CASYPTGTRILQETQYF. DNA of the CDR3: TGCGCCAGCTATCCTACCGGGACTAGAATTCTCCAAGAGACCCAGTACTTC.

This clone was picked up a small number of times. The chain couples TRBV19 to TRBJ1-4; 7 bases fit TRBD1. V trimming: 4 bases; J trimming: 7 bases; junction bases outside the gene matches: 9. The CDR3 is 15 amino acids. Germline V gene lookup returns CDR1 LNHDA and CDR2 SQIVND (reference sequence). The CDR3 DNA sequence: TGTGCCAGTAGTAGCCACAGGGGAACGGGTGAAAAACTGTTTTTT. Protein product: CASSSHRGTGEKLFF.

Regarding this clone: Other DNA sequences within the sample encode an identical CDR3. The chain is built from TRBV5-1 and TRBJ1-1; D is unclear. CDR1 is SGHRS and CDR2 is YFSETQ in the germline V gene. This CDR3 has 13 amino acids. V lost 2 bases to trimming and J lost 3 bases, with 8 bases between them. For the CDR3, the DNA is TGCGCCAGCAGCTTAATTCAGGACACTGAAGCTTTCTTT. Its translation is CASSLIQDTEAFF.

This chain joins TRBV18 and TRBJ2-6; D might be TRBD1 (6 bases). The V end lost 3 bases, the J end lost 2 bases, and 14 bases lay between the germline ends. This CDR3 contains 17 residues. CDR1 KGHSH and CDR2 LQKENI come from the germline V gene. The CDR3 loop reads CASSPPTGFAGANVLTF. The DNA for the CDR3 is TGTGCCAGCTCACCTCCAACAGGGTTCGCTGGGGCCAACGTCCTGACTTTC.

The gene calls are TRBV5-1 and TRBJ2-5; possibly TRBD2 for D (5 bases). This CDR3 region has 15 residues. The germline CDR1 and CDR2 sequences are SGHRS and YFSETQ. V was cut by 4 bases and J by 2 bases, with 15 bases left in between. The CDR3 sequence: CASSPTTGSQETQYF. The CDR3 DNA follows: TGCGCCAGCAGCCCGACGACGGGGAGTCAAGAGACCCAGTACTTC.

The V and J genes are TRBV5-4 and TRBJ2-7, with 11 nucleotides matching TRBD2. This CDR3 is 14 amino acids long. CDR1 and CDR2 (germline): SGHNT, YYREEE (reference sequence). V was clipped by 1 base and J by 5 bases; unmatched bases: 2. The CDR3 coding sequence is TGTGCCAGCAGCTTGACTAGCGGGAGTGACGAGCAGTACTTC. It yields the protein CASSLTSGSDEQYF.

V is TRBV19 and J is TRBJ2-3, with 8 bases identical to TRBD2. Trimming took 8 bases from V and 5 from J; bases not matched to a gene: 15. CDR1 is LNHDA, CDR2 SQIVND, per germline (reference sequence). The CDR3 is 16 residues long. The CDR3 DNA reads TGTGCCAGTTCGACTGCGGGGGGCCCGGTTGTAGATACGCAGTATTTT. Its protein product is CASSTAGGPVVDTQYF.

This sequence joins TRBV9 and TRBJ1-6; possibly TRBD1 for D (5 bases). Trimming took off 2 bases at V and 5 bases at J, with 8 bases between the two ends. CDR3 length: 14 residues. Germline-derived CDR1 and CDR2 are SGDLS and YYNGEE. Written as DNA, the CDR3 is TGTGCCAGCAGCGTGGGGCAGGATAATTCACCCCTCCACTTT. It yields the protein CASSVGQDNSPLHF.

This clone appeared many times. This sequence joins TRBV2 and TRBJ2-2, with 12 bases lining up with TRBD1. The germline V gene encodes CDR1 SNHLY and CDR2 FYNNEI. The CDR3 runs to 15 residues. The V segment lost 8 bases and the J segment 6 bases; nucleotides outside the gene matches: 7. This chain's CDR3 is CASRRGQGASGELFF. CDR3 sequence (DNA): TGTGCCAGCCGAAGGGGACAGGGGGCCTCCGGGGAGCTGTTTTTT. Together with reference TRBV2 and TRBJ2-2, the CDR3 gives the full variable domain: EPEVTQTPSHQVTQMGQEVILRCVPISNHLYFYWYRQILGQKVEFLVSFYNNEISEKSEIFDDQFSVERPDGSNFTLKIRSTKLEDSAMYFCASRRGQGASGELFFGEGSRLTVL.

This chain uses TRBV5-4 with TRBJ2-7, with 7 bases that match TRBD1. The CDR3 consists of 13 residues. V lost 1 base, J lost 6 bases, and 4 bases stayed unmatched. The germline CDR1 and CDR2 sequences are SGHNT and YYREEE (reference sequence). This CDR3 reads CASSLIGGVEQYF. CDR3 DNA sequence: TGTGCCAGCAGCTTGATAGGGGGCGTCGAGCAGTACTTC.

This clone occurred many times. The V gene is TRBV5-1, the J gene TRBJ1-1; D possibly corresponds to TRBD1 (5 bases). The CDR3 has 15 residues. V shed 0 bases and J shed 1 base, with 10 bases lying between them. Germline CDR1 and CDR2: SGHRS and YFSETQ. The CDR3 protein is CASSLEGAGNTEAFF. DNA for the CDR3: TGCGCCAGCAGCTTGGAAGGGGCAGGGAACACTGAAGCTTTCTTT.

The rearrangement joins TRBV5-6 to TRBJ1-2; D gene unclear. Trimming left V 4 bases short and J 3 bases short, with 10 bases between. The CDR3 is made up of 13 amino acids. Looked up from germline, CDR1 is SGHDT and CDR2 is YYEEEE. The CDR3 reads CASSVGIYYGYTF. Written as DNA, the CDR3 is TGTGCCAGCAGCGTAGGGATATACTATGGCTACACCTTC.